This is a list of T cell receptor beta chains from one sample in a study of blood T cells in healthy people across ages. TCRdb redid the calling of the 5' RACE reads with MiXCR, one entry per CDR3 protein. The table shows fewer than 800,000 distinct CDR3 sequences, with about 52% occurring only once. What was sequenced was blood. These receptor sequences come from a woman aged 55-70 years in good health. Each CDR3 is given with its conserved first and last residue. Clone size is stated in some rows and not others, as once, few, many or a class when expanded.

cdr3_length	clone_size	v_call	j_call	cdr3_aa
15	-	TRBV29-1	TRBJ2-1	CSVEDSTGNTHEQFF
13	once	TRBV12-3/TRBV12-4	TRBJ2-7	CASSRLPAPEQYF
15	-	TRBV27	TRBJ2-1	CASTTASGTYNEQFF
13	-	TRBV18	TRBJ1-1	CASTPERSTEAFF
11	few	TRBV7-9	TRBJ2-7	CASSFGQVQYF
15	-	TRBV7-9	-	CASSLRRGVTYEQYF
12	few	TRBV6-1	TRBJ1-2	CASSASGIGYTF
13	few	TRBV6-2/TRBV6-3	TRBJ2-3	CASHRDFADTQYF
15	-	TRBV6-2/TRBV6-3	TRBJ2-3	CASSRSGRAADTQYF
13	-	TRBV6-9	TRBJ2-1	CATAGTKTYEQFF
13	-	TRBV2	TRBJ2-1	CASSLGTRGEQFF
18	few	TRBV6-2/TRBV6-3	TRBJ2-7	CASSYSVRTSGSSYEQYF
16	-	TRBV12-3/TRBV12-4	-	CASTPQPAGYQETQFF
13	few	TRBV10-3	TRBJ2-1	CAISGGPRDEQFF
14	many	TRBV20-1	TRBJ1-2	CSAQPSDRVRGYTF
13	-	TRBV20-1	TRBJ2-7	CSALSGRSYEQYF
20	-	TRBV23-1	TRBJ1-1	CASSQRKTFVGASMNTEAFF
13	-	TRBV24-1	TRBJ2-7	CATSEGGRYEQYF
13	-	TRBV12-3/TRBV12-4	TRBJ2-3	CASRKSPTDTQYF
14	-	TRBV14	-	CASSPLEGRETQYF
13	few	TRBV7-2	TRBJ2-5	CASSSKGASGQYF
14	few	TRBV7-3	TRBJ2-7	CASSSPTRTYEQYF
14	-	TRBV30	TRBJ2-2	CAGDRGRRTGELFF
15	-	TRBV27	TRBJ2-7	CASSPLTSGSYEQYF
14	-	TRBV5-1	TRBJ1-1	CASNAQGALTEAFF
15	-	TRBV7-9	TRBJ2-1	CASSSLAGGQGEQFF
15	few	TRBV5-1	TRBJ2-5	CASSGTGTSRETQYF
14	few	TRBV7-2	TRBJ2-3	CASSFRIFTDTQYF
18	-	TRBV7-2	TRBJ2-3	CASSLEGTSGTRPDTQYF
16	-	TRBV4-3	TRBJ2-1	CASSPGLAGSYNEQFF
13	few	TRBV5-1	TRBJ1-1	CASSGDGNTEAFF
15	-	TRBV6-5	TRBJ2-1	CASSNPASGGTEQFF
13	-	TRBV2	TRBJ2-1	CASSDQGNNEQFF
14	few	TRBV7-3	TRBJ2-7	CASSSGGHSYEQYF
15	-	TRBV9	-	CASSVVVGGTYEQYF
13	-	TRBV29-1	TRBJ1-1	CSVDKGMNTEAFF
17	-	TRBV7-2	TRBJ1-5	CASSSHRDSFAGQPQHF
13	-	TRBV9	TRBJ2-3	CASSVQLSDTQYF
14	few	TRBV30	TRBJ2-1	CAGSGLTQNNEQFF
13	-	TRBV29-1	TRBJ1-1	CSVERSMAEEAFF
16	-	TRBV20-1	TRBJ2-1	CSASPLRGGRAGEQFF
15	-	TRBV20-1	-	CSAAIQGATPYEQYF
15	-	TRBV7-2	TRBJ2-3	CASSRGGAPRDTQYF
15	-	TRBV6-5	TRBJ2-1	CASSPAGLRYNEQFF
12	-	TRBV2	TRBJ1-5	CASNRLGKPQHF